The 24 T cell receptor beta chains in this list originate from one sample, sequenced in a study of control samples from healthy donors and cancer patients. Assay used: immunoSEQ multiplex PCR; TCRdb lists only in-frame clones, some missing. The profile covers around 200,000 clones, with approximately 95% appearing a single time and approximately 1.5% taken by the ten largest. Sample: blood. The source of these receptors is a man in his late teens or twenties in good health.

This chain joins TRBV5-1 and TRBJ1-2; 7 nucleotides agree with TRBD1. Trimming removed 7 bases from V and 6 bases from J; junction bases left unmatched: 12. Germline CDR1 SGHRS, CDR2 YFSETQ. The CDR3 is 14 residues long. CDR3 DNA: TGCGCCAGCTTGTCAGGGGGAATCAGCGATGGCTACACCTTC. This encodes CASLSGGISDGYTF.

The chain uses TRBV6-5 and TRBJ2-3; 7 nucleotides line up with TRBD1. This CDR3 contains 13 residues. V was clipped by 8 bases and J by 2 bases; unmatched bases: 4. The germline V gene has CDR1 MNHEY and CDR2 SVGAGI. CDR3 DNA sequence: TGTGCCAGCCGGGACAGAAACACAGATACGCAGTATTTT. This gives the protein CASRDRNTDTQYF.

The J gene is TRBJ2-1, the V gene TRBV2, with unresolved D. V lost 4 bases to trimming and J lost 2 bases, with 6 bases between them. The CDR3 has 13 amino acids. Germline V gene sequence: CDR1 SNHLY, CDR2 FYNNEI. The CDR3 DNA sequence: TGTGCCAGCAGTGGTCAAACCTACAATGAGCAGTTCTTC. Residues: CASSGQTYNEQFF.

This clone has ten or more counts. The CDR3 bases are TGTGCCAGCAGCGTAGGGGCGGGGGAGGCCTACGAGCAGTACTTC. It yields the protein CASSVGAGEAYEQYF. The chain has TRBV9 and TRBJ2-7; 7 bases match TRBD2. CDR3 length: 15 residues. Germline CDR1 and CDR2: SGDLS and YYNGEE. J lost 2 bases, V lost 0 bases, and 5 bases had no gene match.

This chain joins TRBV5-8 and TRBJ2-1, with D perhaps TRBD1 (6 bases). Germline V CDR1 and CDR2: SGHTS, YDEGEE. With 4 bases removed from V and 12 bases from J, the gap between germline ends came to 17 bases. CDR3 length equals 13 residues. CDR3 DNA: TGTGCCAGCAGCCCTGGATTCCTAGGGGGGCAGTTCTTC. This sequence encodes CASSPGFLGGQFF.

This clone is a singleton in its sample. This chain connects TRBV19 to TRBJ1-5; D not certain. The germline CDR1 and CDR2 sequences are LNHDA and SQIVND (reference sequence). V was trimmed by 3 bases and J by 3 bases, leaving 9 bases between them. This CDR3 comprises 14 residues. The CDR3 DNA reads TGTGCCAGTAGTATGGGCGGCCTCAATCAGCCCCAGCATTTT. Protein product: CASSMGGLNQPQHF. Drawing the rest from reference TRBV19 and TRBJ1-5, the complete variable domain is DGGITQSPKYLFRKEGQNVTLSCEQNLNHDAMYWYRQDPGQGLRLIYYSQIVNDFQKGDIAEGYSVSREKKESFPLTVTSAQKNPTAFYLCASSMGGLNQPQHFGDGTRLSIL.

The chain employs TRBV5-1 and TRBJ2-7; no definite D call. Deletions cut 4 bases from V and 5 bases from J, with 16 bases between. CDR1 is SGHRS, CDR2 YFSETQ, per germline. The CDR3 is 14 residues long. DNA of the CDR3: TGCGCCAGCAGCCCTCGTGGCAGCGTGGACGAGCAGTACTTC. It yields the protein CASSPRGSVDEQYF.

The J gene is TRBJ2-4, the V gene TRBV10-2; 7 nucleotides line up with TRBD2. The CDR3 spans 13 residues. V dropped 10 bases and J dropped 0; count of bases not matched to a gene: 3. CDR1 is WSHSY, CDR2 SAAADI, per germline. The CDR3, as DNA: TGCGCCACCCAGCGGGGAGCCAAAAACATTCAGTACTTC. Translating gives CATQRGAKNIQYF.

The chain carries TRBV4-2 and TRBJ1-3; perhaps TRBD1 as D (6 bases). The CDR3 contains 18 residues. Germline V lookup: CDR1 LGHNA, CDR2 YNFKEQ. V was clipped by 2 bases and J by 0 bases, with 17 bases between them. CDR3 nucleotide sequence: TGTGCCAGCAGCCAACCCCGGGTACAGGGCTTCTCTGGAAACACCATATATTTT. This sequence encodes CASSQPRVQGFSGNTIYF.

The V gene is TRBV5-1, the J gene TRBJ2-3; 7 bases align to TRBD2. Unmatched junction bases numbered 6, after V lost 0 bases and J lost 8 bases. Germline CDR1 reads SGHRS; CDR2 reads YFSETQ. The length of the CDR3 is 14 residues. CDR3 sequence (DNA): TGCGCCAGCAGCTTGGGACTAGCTGGTAGTACGCAGTATTTT. Protein sequence: CASSLGLAGSTQYF.

This rearrangement joins TRBV24-1 to TRBJ2-1; the D is unclear. This CDR3 region has 13 residues. Germline V gene sequence: CDR1 KGHDR, CDR2 SFDVKD. The V gene lost 3 bases and the J gene lost 8 bases, with 10 bases spanning the gap. CDR3 sequence (DNA): TGTGCCACCAGTGATCCAAACATGGATGAGCAGTTCTTC. Translated, it gives CATSDPNMDEQFF.

The V call is TRBV6-5, the J call TRBJ2-7; tentatively, D is TRBD1 (6 bases). Germline lookup yields CDR1 MNHEY and CDR2 SVGAGI. Trimming shortened V by 1 base and J by 7 bases, and 20 bases separated the two germline ends. This CDR3 is built from 16 residues. CDR3 sequence: CASSYFATTGHPEQYF. The CDR3, as DNA: TGTGCCAGCAGTTACTTTGCAACGACAGGACACCCGGAGCAGTACTTC.

This chain connects TRBV4-2 to TRBJ2-3, with D maybe TRBD1 (5 bases). V lost 5 bases to trimming and J lost 2 bases, with 8 bases between them. The germline gives CDR1 LGHNA, CDR2 YNFKEQ. The CDR3 has 13 amino acids. The CDR3 nucleotides read TGTGCCAGCAGCGCACAGGACACAGATACGCAGTATTTT. Translated, it gives CASSAQDTDTQYF.

The genes are TRBV5-1 and TRBJ2-1, with TRBD1 matching 10 bases. V shed 2 bases and J 6 bases; nucleotides not matched to a gene: 5. The CDR3 totals 15 residues. The V gene's germline CDR1 is SGHRS and CDR2 YFSETQ. The CDR3 sequence is CASSFATGGPNEQFF. CDR3 DNA sequence: TGCGCCAGCAGCTTTGCGACAGGGGGCCCCAATGAGCAGTTCTTC.

The chain is built from TRBV7-9 and TRBJ2-3; tentative D call: TRBD1 (5 bases). Trimming left V 0 bases short and J 0 bases short, with 7 bases between. Germline V gives CDR1 SEHNR, CDR2 FQNEAQ (reference sequence). CDR3 length: 15 amino acids. The CDR3 coding sequence is TGTGCCAGCAGCTTAGCGGGGCCTAGCACAGATACGCAGTATTTT. This sequence encodes CASSLAGPSTDTQYF. The whole variable domain, remainder taken from reference TRBV7-9 and TRBJ2-3, is DTGVSQNPRHKITKRGQNVTFRCDPISEHNRLYWYRQTLGQGPEFLTYFQNEAQLEKSRLLSDRFSAERPKGSFSTLEIQRTEQGDSAMYLCASSLAGPSTDTQYFGPGTRLTVL.

The genes are TRBV3-1 (or the pseudogene TRBV3-2) and TRBJ1-1; D not resolved. The CDR3 is made up of 12 amino acids. The V end lost 2 bases, the J end lost 5 bases, and 6 bases lay between the germline ends. From germline, CDR1 is LGHDT and CDR2 YNNKEL (reference sequence). The CDR3 spells CASSQSSTEAFF. The CDR3 DNA is TGTGCCAGCAGCCAATCATCGACTGAAGCTTTCTTT.

CDR3: CASSLVRTDVNSPLHF. The CDR3 DNA reads TGTGCCAGCAGCCTAGTTCGTACAGACGTTAATTCACCCCTCCACTTT. The chain joins TRBV5-4 to TRBJ1-6; D call uncertain. CDR3 length: 16 residues. Germline values: CDR1 SGHNT, CDR2 YYREEE (reference sequence). The germline V and J ends were trimmed by 4 bases and 6 bases, with 17 bases remaining between them.

J is TRBJ1-1 and V is TRBV7-6; maybe TRBD1 (5 bases). The CDR3 is 16 amino acids. Germline CDR1 reads SGHVS; CDR2 reads FNYEAQ. V lost 5 bases, J lost 0 bases, and 16 bases lay in between. CDR3 in DNA: TGTGCCAGCAGCCTAGAAACGGGGGTCATGAACACTGAAGCTTTCTTT. This translates into CASSLETGVMNTEAFF.

This chain links TRBV6-5 with TRBJ2-7; TRBD1 is a possible D gene (6 bases). The CDR3 has 12 amino acids. V was cut by 5 bases and J by 2 bases, with 7 bases left in between. Germline CDR1 is MNHEY and CDR2 is SVGAGI. Here the CDR3 DNA reads TGTGCCAGCAGTAGGGGGACCTACGAGCAGTACTTC. Translation: CASSRGTYEQYF.

This sequence joins TRBV3-1 (or the pseudogene TRBV3-2) and TRBJ2-3, with TRBD2 matching 12 bases. Germline values: CDR1 LGHDT, CDR2 YNNKEL (reference sequence). The CDR3 has 13 residues. V trimming: 6 bases; J trimming: 10 bases; junction bases outside the gene matches: 5. The CDR3 loop reads CASSQLAGGPQYF. CDR3 sequence (DNA): TGTGCCAGCAGTCAACTAGCGGGGGGACCGCAGTATTTT.

V is TRBV2 and J is TRBJ2-1; D is tentatively TRBD1 or TRBD2 (5 bases each). CDR1 and CDR2 from the germline V gene are SNHLY and FYNNEI. This CDR3 contains 13 residues. Trimming took off 6 bases at V and 4 bases at J, with 10 bases between the two ends. CDR3 sequence: CASRGTGYNEQFF. The CDR3 DNA sequence: TGTGCCAGCAGAGGGACGGGGTACAATGAGCAGTTCTTC.

The chain couples TRBV13 to TRBJ2-5; 8 bases are shared with TRBD2. V was pared by 4 bases and J by 2 bases, with 3 bases of the junction left unmatched. CDR1 and CDR2 (germline): PRHDT, FYEKMQ (reference sequence). This CDR3 comprises 14 residues. The CDR3 loop is CASSSGGGQETQYF. The CDR3 DNA follows: TGTGCCAGCAGCTCCGGGGGGGGACAAGAGACCCAGTACTTC.

The V gene is TRBV19, the J gene TRBJ1-2; D uncertain. V dropped 4 bases and J dropped 8 bases, with 23 bases sitting between them. The CDR3 spans 16 residues. Looked up from germline, CDR1 is LNHDA and CDR2 is SQIVND (reference sequence). The CDR3 protein is CASSTRLGSPQGGYTF. CDR3 DNA: TGTGCCAGTAGTACAAGACTCGGGTCTCCCCAAGGAGGCTACACCTTC.

The CDR3 here is CASSHPDRVGSPLHF. Written as DNA, the CDR3 is TGCGCCAGCAGCCACCCGGACAGGGTGGGTTCACCCCTCCACTTT. The rearrangement uses TRBV4-1 and TRBJ1-6; TRBD1 aligns across 8 bases. J gave up 9 bases and V 3 bases, and 7 bases lay outside the gene matches. In germline, CDR1 is MGHRA, CDR2 YSYEKL. The CDR3 consists of 15 residues.